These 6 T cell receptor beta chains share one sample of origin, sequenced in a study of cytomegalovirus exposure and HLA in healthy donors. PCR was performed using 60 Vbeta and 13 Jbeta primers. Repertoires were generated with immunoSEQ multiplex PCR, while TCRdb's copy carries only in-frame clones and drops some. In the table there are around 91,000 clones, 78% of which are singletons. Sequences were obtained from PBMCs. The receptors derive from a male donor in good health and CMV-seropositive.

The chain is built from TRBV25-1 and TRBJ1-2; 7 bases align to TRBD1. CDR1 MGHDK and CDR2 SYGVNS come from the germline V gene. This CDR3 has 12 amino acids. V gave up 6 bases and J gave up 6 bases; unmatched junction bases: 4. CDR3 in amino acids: CASRNRGHGYTF. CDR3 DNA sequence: TGTGCCAGCAGGAACAGGGGTCATGGCTACACCTTC.

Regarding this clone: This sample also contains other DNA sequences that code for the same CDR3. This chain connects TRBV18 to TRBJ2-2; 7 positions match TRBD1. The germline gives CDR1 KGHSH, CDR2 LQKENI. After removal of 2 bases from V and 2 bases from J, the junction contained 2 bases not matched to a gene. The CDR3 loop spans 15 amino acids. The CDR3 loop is CASSPRQGNTGELFF. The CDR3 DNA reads TGTGCCAGCTCACCAAGACAGGGTAACACCGGGGAGCTGTTTTTT.

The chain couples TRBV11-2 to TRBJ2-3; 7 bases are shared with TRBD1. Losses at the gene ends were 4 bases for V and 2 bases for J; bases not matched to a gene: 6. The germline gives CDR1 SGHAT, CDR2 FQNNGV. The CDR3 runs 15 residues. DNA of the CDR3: TGTGCCAGCAGCTATAACAGGGGTCCCACAGATACGCAGTATTTT. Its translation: CASSYNRGPTDTQYF.

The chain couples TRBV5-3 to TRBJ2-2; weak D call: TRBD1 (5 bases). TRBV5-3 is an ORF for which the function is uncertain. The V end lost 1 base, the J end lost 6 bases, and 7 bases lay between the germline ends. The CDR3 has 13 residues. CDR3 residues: CARSLQGAGELFF. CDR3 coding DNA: TGTGCCAGAAGCTTGCAAGGGGCCGGGGAGCTGTTTTTT.

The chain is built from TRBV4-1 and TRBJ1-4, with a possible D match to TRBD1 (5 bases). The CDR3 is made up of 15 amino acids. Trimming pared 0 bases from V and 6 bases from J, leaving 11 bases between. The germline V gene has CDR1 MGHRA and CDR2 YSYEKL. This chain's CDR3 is CASSQDPGGDEKLFF. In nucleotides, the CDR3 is TGCGCCAGCAGCCAAGATCCGGGGGGTGATGAAAAACTGTTTTTT.

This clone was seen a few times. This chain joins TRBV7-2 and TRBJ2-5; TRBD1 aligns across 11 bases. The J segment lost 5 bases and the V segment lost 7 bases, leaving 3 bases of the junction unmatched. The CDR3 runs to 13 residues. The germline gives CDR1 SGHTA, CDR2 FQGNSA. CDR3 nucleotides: TGTGCCAGCAACCGGGACAGGGGGGAGACCCAGTACTTC. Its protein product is CASNRDRGETQYF. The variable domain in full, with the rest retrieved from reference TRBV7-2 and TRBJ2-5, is GAGVSQSPSNKVTEKGKDVELRCDPISGHTALYWYRQSLGQGLEFLIYFQGNSAPDKSGLPSDRFSAERTGGSVSTLTIQRTQQEDSAVYLCASNRDRGETQYFGPGTRLLVL.